A single sample gave rise to the 29 T cell receptor beta chains below, sequenced in a study of cytomegalovirus exposure and HLA in healthy donors (dated by TCRdb to 2015 to 2018). The library was generated by the immunoSEQ multiplex PCR assay. For the multiplex PCR, a mixture combining 60 forward primers for TCR Vbeta segments and 13 reverse primers for TCR Jbeta segments was used. The source is immuneACCESS, and TCRdb retained only in-frame sequences with V and J called. Part of the clones is not carried over; for the studies checked, unresolved V genes explain less than half of this, and the remainder is unexplained. For this sample the table gives around 200,000 clones, of which 80% to 85% were detected only once. The top ten hold over 1.5% of the sample. Sequencing was performed on PBMCs. These receptors were obtained from a man in his fifties in good health and CMV-seronegative.

V and J are TRBV19 and TRBJ2-5; TRBD2 matches at 8 bases. Germline CDR1 LNHDA, CDR2 SQIVND (reference sequence). The length of the CDR3 is 17 residues. J gave up 5 bases and V 6 bases, and 17 bases lay outside the gene matches. The CDR3 region is CASRRVSTGGPWETQYF. The CDR3 DNA follows: TGTGCCAGTAGACGCGTGTCAACGGGAGGGCCCTGGGAGACCCAGTACTTC.

The rearrangement uses TRBV5-8 and TRBJ2-7; TRBD2 aligns across 7 bases. The CDR3 is 15 residues long. CDR1 SGHTS and CDR2 YDEGEE come from the germline V gene. The trim removed 2 bases at V and 2 bases at J, leaving 7 bases unmatched. CDR3 nucleotide sequence: TGTGCCAGCAGCTTAGCTCTTGGACTAGCCTACGAGCAGTACTTC. It specifies CASSLALGLAYEQYF.

The rearrangement uses TRBV7-9 and TRBJ2-7; D is uncertain. V was trimmed by 1 base and J by 5 bases, leaving 9 bases between them. The germline V gene has CDR1 SEHNR and CDR2 FQNEAQ (reference sequence). The CDR3 spans 13 residues. The CDR3 DNA follows: TGTGCCAGCAGCTTAGATCCGGTCAACGAGCAGTACTTC. Translated, it gives CASSLDPVNEQYF.

This rearrangement joins TRBV7-8 to TRBJ2-7; TRBD1 matches 9 bases. Germline assignment: CDR1 SGHVS and CDR2 FQNEAQ. With V trimmed by 2 bases and J by 7 bases, 6 bases remained unmatched. This CDR3 is built from 14 residues. The CDR3 protein is CASSLRGQGGEQYF. CDR3 coding DNA: TGTGCCAGCAGCTTAAGGGGACAGGGTGGAGAGCAGTACTTC.

The rearrangement links TRBV12-1 to TRBJ2-1; the D call TRBD2 from the table was never checked on the DNA. TRBV12-1 is flagged as a pseudogene. This CDR3 has 18 residues. CDR3 residues: CASSFAGTSGRTYNEQFF. The CDR3 DNA sequence: TGTGCCAGCAGCTTTGCGGGGACTAGCGGAAGGACCTACAATGAGCAGTTCTTC.

This clone was seen more than once but under ten times. In DNA, the CDR3 is TGCAGCGTTGAGAAGGGGCGCACTGAAGCTTTCTTT. Translated: CSVEKGRTEAFF. The rearrangement joins TRBV29-1 to TRBJ1-1; the D gene is possibly TRBD1 (5 bases). The V gene lost 3 bases and the J gene lost 4 bases, with 9 bases spanning the gap. Germline V gene data show CDR1 as SQVTM and CDR2 as ANQGSEA. The CDR3 extends over 12 amino acids.

The J gene is TRBJ2-3, the V gene TRBV11-2; D possibly corresponds to TRBD2 (7 bases). Per germline, CDR1 SGHAT and CDR2 FQNNGV. V lost 5 bases, J lost 0 bases, and 15 bases lay in between. This CDR3 comprises 16 residues. For the CDR3, the DNA is TGTGCCAGCAGCAAAGGAGGGGGGGCGAGCACAGATACGCAGTATTTT. Its translation: CASSKGGGASTDTQYF.

This chain joins TRBV19 and TRBJ1-2; 9 bases fit TRBD1. Germline V CDR1 and CDR2: LNHDA, SQIVND (reference sequence). CDR3 length: 15 residues. The J segment lost 5 bases and the V segment lost 5 bases, leaving 9 bases of the junction unmatched. The CDR3 protein is CASSDPQGAQYGYTF. In nucleotides, the CDR3 is TGTGCCAGTAGTGACCCACAGGGGGCACAATATGGCTACACCTTC. The full variable domain, in which reference TRBV19 and TRBJ1-2 provide the parts outside the CDR3, is DGGITQSPKYLFRKEGQNVTLSCEQNLNHDAMYWYRQDPGQGLRLIYYSQIVNDFQKGDIAEGYSVSREKKESFPLTVTSAQKNPTAFYLCASSDPQGAQYGYTFGSGTRLTVV.

The rearrangement links TRBV9 to TRBJ2-3; D possibly corresponds to TRBD1 (6 bases). Germline V gives CDR1 SGDLS, CDR2 YYNGEE. V was trimmed by 0 bases and J by 0 bases, leaving 8 bases between them. This CDR3 is built from 15 residues. The CDR3 region has the DNA TGTGCCAGCAGCGTAGGTACAGGGAGCACAGATACGCAGTATTTT. It yields the protein CASSVGTGSTDTQYF.

About this clone itself: At one end, the junction sequence differs from germline, possibly due to a read error. This rearrangement joins TRBV7-7 to TRBJ2-2, with D perhaps matching TRBD1 (5 bases). Germline CDR1 and CDR2: SSHAT and FNYEAQ (reference sequence). This CDR3 is built from 13 residues. The CDR3 loop is CASSTGPTGELFF. CDR3 sequence (DNA): TGTGCTAGCAGCACAGGACCGACCGGGGAGCTGTTTTTT.

The genes are TRBV2 and TRBJ2-2, with TRBD1 identical over 9 bases. The CDR3 consists of 14 residues. Germline V gene data show CDR1 as SNHLY and CDR2 as FYNNEI. With 6 bases clipped from V and 6 bases from J, the junction kept 5 bases outside the gene matches. The CDR3 DNA reads TGTGCCAGCAGAGGGACAGGGTTCGCCGGGGAGCTGTTTTTT. This encodes CASRGTGFAGELFF.

This sequence joins TRBV9 and TRBJ2-2, with a weak D call TRBD1 (5 bases). V was trimmed by 0 bases and J by 6 bases, leaving 15 bases between them. Germline V gene lookup returns CDR1 SGDLS and CDR2 YYNGEE. This CDR3 has 16 amino acids. CDR3 coding DNA: TGTGCCAGCAGCGTAGTGGCGACAGTGAGTGCCGGGGAGCTGTTTTTT. This encodes CASSVVATVSAGELFF.

This clone was counted between two and nine times. The V and J genes are TRBV6-6 and TRBJ1-1; D possibly corresponds to TRBD1 (5 bases). CDR3 length equals 12 residues. V dropped 5 bases and J dropped 6 bases, with 10 bases sitting between them. Germline-derived CDR1 and CDR2 are MNHNY and SVGAGI (reference sequence). CDR3 in amino acids: CASSTGLSEAFF. For the CDR3, the DNA is TGTGCCAGCAGTACGGGACTTTCTGAAGCTTTCTTT.

This sequence joins TRBV6-4 and TRBJ1-1; a possible D gene is TRBD1 (5 bases). V lost 5 bases to trimming and J lost 5 bases, with 18 bases between them. CDR1 is MRHNA, CDR2 SNTAGT, per germline. The CDR3 is made up of 15 amino acids. CDR3 sequence reads: CASSRLFGGETEAFF. CDR3 coding DNA: TGTGCCAGCAGTAGACTATTCGGGGGAGAGACTGAAGCTTTCTTT.

The gene calls are TRBV28 and TRBJ2-4; 7 bases match TRBD1. With 6 bases clipped from V and 2 bases from J, the junction kept 10 bases outside the gene matches. The CDR3 runs 16 residues. CDR1 is MDHEN, CDR2 SYDVKM, per germline. The CDR3 bases are TGTGCCAGCAGCTCTTCAGGGGGATTCACCAAAAACATTCAGTACTTC. Translation: CASSSSGGFTKNIQYF.

The count of this clone is one. This chain connects TRBV2 to TRBJ2-3; D unclear. The V and J ends lost 4 bases and 6 bases respectively, with 2 bases between them. The CDR3 runs 10 residues. Germline loops: CDR1 SNHLY, CDR2 FYNNEI. This CDR3 reads CASSADTQYF. In nucleotides, the CDR3 is TGTGCCAGCAGTGCTGATACGCAGTATTTT.

The rearrangement joins TRBV4-3 to TRBJ2-5; 7 bases fit TRBD2. The V gene's germline CDR1 is LGHNA and CDR2 YSLEER. CDR3 size: 13 residues. The V and J ends lost 4 bases and 5 bases, in that order; junction bases with no gene match: 4. This chain's CDR3 is CASSPGLRETQYF. DNA for the CDR3: TGCGCCAGCAGCCCGGGACTAAGGGAGACCCAGTACTTC.

The chain is built from TRBV7-5 and TRBJ1-1; TRBD1, the D gene given by the table, was not confirmed from the DNA. TRBV7-5 is flagged as a pseudogene. The CDR3 sequence is 16 residues long. CDR3 sequence reads: CARSTHSQGRGTEAFF. The CDR3, as DNA: TGTGCCAGAAGCACCCATTCCCAGGGGCGCGGGACTGAAGCTTTCTTT.

The CDR3: CASSAYGGTPFF. The CDR3, as DNA: TGTGCCAGCAGCGCCTATGGCGGGACGCCTTTCTTT. The V call is TRBV9, the J call TRBJ1-1; maybe TRBD1 (5 bases). The V end was cut by 3 bases, the J end by 12 bases, with 15 bases between. The CDR3 spans 12 residues. Germline loops: CDR1 SGDLS, CDR2 YYNGEE.

The rearrangement links TRBV5-1 to TRBJ2-3, with 7 bases lining up with TRBD2. Unmatched junction bases numbered 5, after V lost 0 bases and J lost 1 base. This CDR3 region has 16 residues. Germline CDR1 is SGHRS and CDR2 is YFSETQ. The CDR3, as DNA: TGCGCCAGCAGCTTGGCGGGGGGATCAGGCACAGATACGCAGTATTTT. Protein sequence: CASSLAGGSGTDTQYF.

The rearrangement uses TRBV9 and TRBJ1-2; perhaps TRBD1 as D (5 bases). This CDR3 is built from 13 residues. V was clipped by 6 bases and J by 3 bases, with 12 bases between them. Germline V lookup: CDR1 SGDLS, CDR2 YYNGEE. The CDR3 protein is CASTIRGYYGYTF. CDR3 DNA: TGTGCCAGCACTATCCGGGGGTACTATGGCTACACCTTC. Using reference TRBV9 and TRBJ1-2 for the parts outside the CDR3, the full variable domain is DSGVTQTPKHLITATGQRVTLRCSPRSGDLSVYWYQQSLDQGLQFLIQYYNGEERAKGNILERFSAQQFPDLHSELNLSSLELGDSALYFCASTIRGYYGYTFGSGTRLTVV.

The chain employs TRBV9 and TRBJ2-3; 7 bases are shared with TRBD1. CDR3 length equals 18 residues. Germline V lookup: CDR1 SGDLS, CDR2 YYNGEE. With 2 bases clipped from V and 5 bases from J, the junction kept 17 bases outside the gene matches. CDR3 nucleotide sequence: TGTGCCAGCAGCGTGCCCCGGGACAGCGATAGAGGGAGAGATACGCAGTATTTT. This sequence encodes CASSVPRDSDRGRDTQYF.

The chain employs TRBV7-3 and TRBJ1-5, with TRBD1 as a possible D gene (5 bases). The CDR3 totals 15 residues. V lost 1 base, J lost 6 bases, and 13 bases lay in between. Germline V gives CDR1 SGHTA, CDR2 FQGTGA. CDR3 coding DNA: TGTGCCAGCAGCTTAAATGGCCAGGGCGGTCAGCCCCAGCATTTT. Its protein product is CASSLNGQGGQPQHF.

The V and J genes are TRBV19 and TRBJ2-7; 9 bases line up with TRBD1. The trim removed 10 bases at V and 0 bases at J, leaving 10 bases unmatched. The CDR3 is made up of 15 amino acids. The V gene's germline CDR1 is LNHDA and CDR2 SQIVND (reference sequence). CDR3 region: CATRDRERSSYEQYF. The CDR3 nucleotides read TGTGCCACCCGGGACAGGGAGAGGTCCTCCTACGAGCAGTACTTC.

V and J are TRBV5-1 and TRBJ1-6; 7 bases align to TRBD1. Germline V lookup: CDR1 SGHRS, CDR2 YFSETQ. Trimming cost V 4 bases and J 8 bases; bases outside gene matches: 9. CDR3 size: 15 residues. DNA for the CDR3: TGCGCCAGCAGCGTGGAGGGGGCTAGCGATTCACCCCTCCACTTT. Its protein is CASSVEGASDSPLHF.

The V and J genes are TRBV28 and TRBJ1-1, with TRBD1 as a possible D gene (5 bases). Deletions cut 6 bases from V and 1 base from J, with 12 bases between. This CDR3 has 14 amino acids. In germline, CDR1 is MDHEN, CDR2 SYDVKM. The CDR3 protein is CASRSPTGNTEAFF. Here the CDR3 DNA reads TGTGCCAGCAGATCTCCTACAGGGAACACTGAAGCTTTCTTT.

This clone was counted only a few times. The chain has TRBV27 and TRBJ2-2, with D perhaps TRBD1 (5 bases). CDR1 and CDR2 (germline): MNHEY, SMNVEV (reference sequence). V lost 7 bases to trimming and J lost 4 bases, with 19 bases between them. The CDR3 runs 16 residues. The CDR3 bases are TGTGCCAGCACCCCCGAGTGGACACTTTTCACCGGGGAGCTGTTTTTT. It translates to CASTPEWTLFTGELFF.

The chain joins TRBV10-3 to TRBJ2-7; D is unresolved. Germline CDR1 ENHRY, CDR2 SYGVKD. V was pared by 6 bases and J by 3 bases, with 9 bases between. The length of the CDR3 is 12 residues. The CDR3, as DNA: TGTGCCATCAGCCAAGAACACTACGAGCAGTACTTC. This encodes CAISQEHYEQYF.

The chain combines TRBV5-1 with TRBJ2-7; TRBD2 is a possible D gene (6 bases). The ends were cut back, 2 bases at V and 2 bases at J, with 26 bases in the middle. Germline V lookup: CDR1 SGHRS, CDR2 YFSETQ. The CDR3 length is 19 residues. The CDR3 DNA sequence: TGCGCCAGCAGCTTATCGGGCCTGGGCGGCGGGGCCAAGACCTACGAGCAGTACTTC. As protein: CASSLSGLGGGAKTYEQYF.